The source of this TCR beta chain is a study of blood T cell repertoires in COVID-19. It was during active infection that Seattle patients were enrolled and then longitudinally followed. Study processing details: Amplified reference gene primers provided the basis for estimating nucleated cell counts. Sequenced by immunoSEQ multiplex PCR; TCRdb stores in-frame clones only, minus some. D and trimming come from the DNA, and the V and J calls and clone size come from that table. The sample contains 100,000 to 150,000 clones, 81% of which appear only once. V gave up 8 bases and J gave up 7 bases; unmatched junction bases: 5. CDR1 is SNHLY, CDR2 FYNNEI, per germline. This CDR3 comprises 12 residues. This clone appeared once.

Sequenced input: peripheral blood. The rearrangement joins TRBV2 to TRBJ1-2; TRBD1 matches at 9 bases. This TCR was sampled from a man younger than 45 with COVID-19, enrolled during active disease. CDR3 residues: CASDPDRGGYTF. Here the CDR3 DNA reads TGTGCCAGCGACCCGGACAGGGGTGGCTACACCTTC. Drawing the rest from reference TRBV2 and TRBJ1-2, the complete variable domain is EPEVTQTPSHQVTQMGQEVILRCVPISNHLYFYWYRQILGQKVEFLVSFYNNEISEKSEIFDDQFSVERPDGSNFTLKIRSTKLEDSAMYFCASDPDRGGYTFGSGTRLTVV.